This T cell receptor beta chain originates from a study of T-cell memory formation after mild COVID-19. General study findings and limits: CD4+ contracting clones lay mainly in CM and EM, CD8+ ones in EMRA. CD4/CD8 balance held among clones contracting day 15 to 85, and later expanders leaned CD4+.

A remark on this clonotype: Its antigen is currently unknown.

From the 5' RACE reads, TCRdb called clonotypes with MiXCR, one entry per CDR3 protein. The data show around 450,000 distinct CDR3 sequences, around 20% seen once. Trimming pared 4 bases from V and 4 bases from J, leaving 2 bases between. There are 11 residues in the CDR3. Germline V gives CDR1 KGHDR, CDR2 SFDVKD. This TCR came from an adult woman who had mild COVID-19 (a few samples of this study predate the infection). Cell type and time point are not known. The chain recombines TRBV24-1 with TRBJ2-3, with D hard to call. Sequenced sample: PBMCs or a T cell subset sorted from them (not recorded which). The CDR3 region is CATSDADTQYF. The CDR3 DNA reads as TGTGCCACCAGTGACGCAGATACGCAGTATTTT.